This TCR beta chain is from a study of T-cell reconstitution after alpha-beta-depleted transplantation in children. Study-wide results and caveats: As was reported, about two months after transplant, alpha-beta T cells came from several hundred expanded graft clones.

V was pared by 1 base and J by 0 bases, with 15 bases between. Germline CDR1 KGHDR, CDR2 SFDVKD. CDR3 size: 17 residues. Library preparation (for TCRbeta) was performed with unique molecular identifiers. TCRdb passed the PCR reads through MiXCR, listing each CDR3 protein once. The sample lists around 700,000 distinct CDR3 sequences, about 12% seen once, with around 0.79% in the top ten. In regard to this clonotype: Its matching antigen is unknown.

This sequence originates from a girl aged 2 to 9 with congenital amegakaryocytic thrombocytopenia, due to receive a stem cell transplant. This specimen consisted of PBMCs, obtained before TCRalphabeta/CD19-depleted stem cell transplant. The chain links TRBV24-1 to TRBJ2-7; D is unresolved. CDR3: CATSDFLERPVSYEQYF. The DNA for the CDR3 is TGTGCCACCAGTGATTTCCTCGAGAGGCCTGTCTCCTACGAGCAGTACTTC.